This passage covers 24 T cell receptor beta chains from one sample sequenced in a study of blood T cells in healthy people across ages. A sample-barcoded 5' primer and a J-beta primer mix were used in a second PCR of roughly 6 to 11 cycles. Each CDR3 protein is one row after TCRdb ran MiXCR on the 5' RACE reads. The sample comprises approximately 1.5 million distinct CDR3 sequences, about 45% of which are singletons, and more than 4% rests with the top ten. Specimen: blood. All receptors come from a woman younger than 35 in good health.

There are a few counts of this clonotype. This chain joins TRBV10-3 and TRBJ2-7; no clear D. The CDR3 totals 12 residues. Germline CDR1 ENHRY, CDR2 SYGVKD. V was pared by 6 bases and J by 1 base, with 7 bases between. Here the CDR3 DNA reads TGTGCCATCAGAGGGCCTTCCTACGAGCAGTACTTC. It specifies CAIRGPSYEQYF.

The CDR3 loop reads CSVKQTGDTGELFF. In DNA, the CDR3 is TGCAGTGTTAAACAGACAGGAGACACCGGGGAGCTGTTTTTT. The J gene is TRBJ2-2, the V gene TRBV20-1; tentatively, D is TRBD1 (6 bases). The length of the CDR3 is 14 residues. Germline V gene sequence: CDR1 DFQATT, CDR2 SNEGSKA (reference sequence). The germline V and J ends were trimmed by 7 bases and 3 bases, with 15 bases remaining between them.

This chain joins TRBV7-8 and TRBJ1-2; D not resolved. Germline V gene sequence: CDR1 SGHVS, CDR2 FQNEAQ. The CDR3 loop spans 15 amino acids. Trimming left V 3 bases short and J 0 bases short, with 11 bases between. The CDR3 sequence: CASSFSFAANYGYTF. CDR3 in DNA: TGTGCCAGCAGCTTTAGCTTCGCAGCTAACTATGGCTACACCTTC.

The chain joins TRBV5-1 to TRBJ2-5, with TRBD2 matching over 9 bases. After removal of 4 bases from V and 4 bases from J, the junction contained 5 bases not matched to a gene. Per the germline V gene, CDR1 is SGHRS and CDR2 is YFSETQ. There are 14 residues in the CDR3. CDR3 sequence: CASSGSGGGETQYF. CDR3 coding DNA: TGCGCCAGCAGCGGTAGCGGGGGCGGAGAGACCCAGTACTTC.

The chain couples TRBV4-3 to TRBJ1-4; no clear D. This CDR3 region has 15 residues. Germline CDR1 LGHNA, CDR2 YSLEER. Deletions cut 1 base from V and 4 bases from J, with 10 bases between. CDR3 in amino acids: CASSQALGVNEKLFF. In nucleotides, the CDR3 is TGCGCCAGCAGCCAAGCTCTGGGTGTTAATGAAAAACTGTTTTTT.

The genes are TRBV28 and TRBJ1-1; 9 positions agree with TRBD1. Looked up from germline, CDR1 is MDHEN and CDR2 is SYDVKM. V lost 10 bases, J lost 4 bases, and 4 bases stayed unmatched. There are 12 residues in the CDR3. As DNA, the CDR3 is TGTGCCATCCGGGACAGGGTCACTGAAGCTTTCTTT. Residues: CAIRDRVTEAFF.

The gene calls are TRBV5-1 and TRBJ2-6, with D possibly TRBD1 on 5 matching bases. Germline values: CDR1 SGHRS, CDR2 YFSETQ. This CDR3 region has 16 residues. Deletions cut 4 bases from V and 4 bases from J, with 15 bases between. This chain's CDR3 is CASSPITGTGANVLTF. The CDR3 DNA follows: TGCGCCAGCAGCCCCATAACAGGTACCGGGGCCAACGTCCTGACTTTC.

This clonotype was recorded a few times. The gene calls are TRBV5-1 and TRBJ2-7; D gene ambiguous. V lost 5 bases to trimming and J lost 3 bases, with 12 bases between them. The CDR3 runs to 13 residues. Germline CDR1 and CDR2: SGHRS and YFSETQ. The CDR3 loop is CASSLHGVYEQYF. The CDR3 nucleotides are TGCGCCAGCAGTTTACATGGTGTCTACGAGCAGTACTTC.

The DNA for the CDR3 is TGTGCCATCAGTTCACGGACGGAGAACTATGGCTACACCTTC. It specifies CAISSRTENYGYTF. The chain carries TRBV10-3 and TRBJ1-2, with unresolved D. Germline V gene sequence: CDR1 ENHRY, CDR2 SYGVKD. This CDR3 spans 14 amino acids. Trimming took off 5 bases at V and 2 bases at J, with 12 bases between the two ends.

This clonotype was detected a few times. The rearrangement joins TRBV7-9 to TRBJ2-4, with TRBD1 matching 8 bases. J was trimmed by 13 bases and V by 4 bases; bases with no gene match: 18. The CDR3 has 16 amino acids. CDR1 is SEHNR and CDR2 is FQNEAQ in the germline V gene (reference sequence). The CDR3: CASSSTTGGYPGEQYF. In nucleotides, the CDR3 is TGTGCCAGCAGCTCAACAACAGGGGGATATCCCGGGGAGCAGTACTTC.

With regard to this clonotype: A read error may produce the germline difference seen at one junction end. V is TRBV4-3 and J is TRBJ2-7, with D possibly called TRBD1 or TRBD2 (6 bases each). CDR1 and CDR2 (germline): LGHNA, YSLEER. The CDR3 sequence is 15 residues long. In DNA form, the CDR3 reads TGCGCCCGCAGCCTTTTAGCGGACAGCTCCTACGAGCAGTACTTC. This codes for CARSLLADSSYEQYF.

This chain uses TRBV4-3 with TRBJ2-3; 8 bases are a match to TRBD2. This CDR3 region has 17 residues. J gave up 1 base and V 8 bases, and 14 bases lay outside the gene matches. CDR1 and CDR2 (germline): LGHNA, YSLEER. The CDR3 loop is CASAPSLAGYRTDTQYF. The CDR3 bases are TGCGCCAGCGCACCGAGTCTAGCGGGTTACCGCACAGATACGCAGTATTTT.

This clonotype occurred a few times. The V call is TRBV6-2 or TRBV6-3, the J call TRBJ1-5; D not resolved. Trimming left V 5 bases short and J 8 bases short, with 10 bases between. The germline V gene has CDR1 MNHEY and CDR2 SVGEGT. This CDR3 region has 12 residues. CDR3 loop: CASSTSLKPQHF. The DNA for the CDR3 is TGTGCCAGCAGTACCTCCCTCAAGCCCCAGCATTTT.

This clonotype was counted at least ten times. The rearrangement uses TRBV4-2 and TRBJ2-1, with 8 positions matching TRBD2. Germline CDR1 and CDR2: LGHNA and YNFKEQ. Trimming at V came to 0 bases and at J to 3 bases, leaving 10 bases not matched to a gene. This CDR3 has 18 amino acids. The CDR3 DNA follows: TGTGCCAGCAGCCAAGATTGGGTCGGGGGGGCGTTCTACAATGAGCAGTTCTTC. Protein sequence: CASSQDWVGGAFYNEQFF.

The chain employs TRBV4-2 and TRBJ1-1, with 8 nucleotides matching TRBD1. The germline V gene encodes CDR1 LGHNA and CDR2 YNFKEQ. The J segment lost 3 bases and the V segment lost 3 bases, leaving 6 bases of the junction unmatched. This CDR3 has 15 amino acids. DNA for the CDR3: TGTGCCAGCAGCCAGGACAGGGAAGGAGACACTGAAGCTTTCTTT. Encoded protein: CASSQDREGDTEAFF.

The chain links TRBV20-1 to TRBJ2-7; 9 nucleotides align to TRBD1. This CDR3 has 13 amino acids. Trimming took 5 bases from V and 2 from J; bases not matched to a gene: 4. Germline lookup yields CDR1 DFQATT and CDR2 SNEGSKA (reference sequence). Here the CDR3 reads CSAAQGATYEQYF. The CDR3, as DNA: TGCAGTGCTGCACAGGGGGCTACCTACGAGCAGTACTTC.

V usage is TRBV20-1 and J usage is TRBJ2-3, with 8 bases matching TRBD1. The length of the CDR3 is 14 residues. With 3 bases clipped from V and 1 base from J, the junction kept 3 bases outside the gene matches. Germline lookup yields CDR1 DFQATT and CDR2 SNEGSKA (reference sequence). This CDR3 is CSASGTGRTDTQYF. CDR3 bases: TGCAGTGCTAGTGGGACAGGACGCACAGATACGCAGTATTTT.

CDR3 DNA sequence: TGTGCCATCAGTGTACTAGCAACCGGCACAGATACGCAGTATTTT. It translates to CAISVLATGTDTQYF. The V call is TRBV10-3, the J call TRBJ2-3, with D possibly TRBD2 on 6 matching bases. The CDR3 has 15 residues. Per germline, CDR1 ENHRY and CDR2 SYGVKD. The V and J ends lost 4 bases and 1 base respectively, with 12 bases between them.

V and J are TRBV25-1 and TRBJ2-1; 11 bases fit TRBD2. Germline CDR1 MGHDK, CDR2 SYGVNS. The CDR3 contains 15 residues. Unmatched junction bases numbered 3, after V lost 3 bases and J lost 5 bases. CDR3 protein: CASSDGTSGNNEQFF. The DNA of the CDR3 is TGTGCCAGCAGTGACGGGACTAGCGGAAACAATGAGCAGTTCTTC. The whole variable domain, filled in from reference TRBV25-1 and TRBJ2-1, reads EADIYQTPRYLVIGTGKKITLECSQTMGHDKMYWYQQDPGMELHLIHYSYGVNSTEKGDLSSESTVSRIRTEHFPLTLESARPSHTSQYLCASSDGTSGNNEQFFGPGTRLTVL.

Details on this clonotype: A much larger clone sits a single nucleotide away, making a read error possible. The final CDR3 position lacks the conserved phenylalanine or tryptophan, pointing to a likely read error. The CDR3 bases are TGTGCCAGCACCCCGGACAGGGGTATCTACGAGCAGTACTTA. Protein: CASTPDRGIYEQYL. J is TRBJ2-7 and V is TRBV12-3 or TRBV12-4; 9 positions agree with TRBD1. Losses at the gene ends were 7 bases for V and 3 bases for J; bases not matched to a gene: 7. The CDR3 contains 14 residues.

This clonotype turned up a few times. The V gene is TRBV7-2, the J gene TRBJ2-4; D is ambiguous. CDR1 and CDR2 (germline): SGHTA, FQGNSA. Between the trimmed V and J ends, which lost 7 bases and 6 bases, there was a span of 13 bases. The CDR3 length is 13 residues. The CDR3 spells CASNYPPGNIQYF. The CDR3 DNA reads TGTGCCAGCAACTATCCACCCGGAAACATTCAGTACTTC.

This chain uses TRBV6-6 with TRBJ1-6; D is perhaps TRBD1 (5 bases). V lost 6 bases and J 7 bases, leaving 13 bases between the germline ends. The germline V gene has CDR1 MNHNY and CDR2 SVGAGI (reference sequence). CDR3 length: 14 residues. In DNA form, the CDR3 reads TGTGCCAGCAGCCGGGGGACGGGGAATTCACCCCTCCACTTT. Translating gives CASSRGTGNSPLHF.

This clonotype was counted a few times. This rearrangement joins TRBV12-3 or TRBV12-4 to TRBJ1-3, with 7 bases lining up with TRBD1. With 6 bases clipped from V and 1 base from J, the junction kept 3 bases outside the gene matches. The CDR3 has 14 residues. This chain's CDR3 is CASSDRESGNTIYF. CDR3 in DNA: TGTGCCAGCAGCGACAGGGAATCTGGAAACACCATATATTTT.

This clonotype was seen only a few times. The rearrangement uses TRBV6-5 and TRBJ1-6; D gene uncertain. The CDR3 extends over 16 amino acids. Per germline, CDR1 MNHEY and CDR2 SVGAGI. V gave up 4 bases and J gave up 4 bases, with 14 bases separating them. The CDR3 DNA follows: TGTGCCAGCAGTTCCTTCGGAGGGCGATATAATTCACCCCTCCACTTT. It is translated as CASSSFGGRYNSPLHF.